Listed here is a single T cell receptor (beta chain). Which antigen it targets is not known. No base quality values were provided; no much bigger clone lies one nucleotide off. The data originate from a study of T-cell memory formation after mild COVID-19 (dated by TCRdb to the early 2020s). Broadly, across the study: TCR sequence clusters from the two donors were found to be largely donor specific. In a couple of donors, T-cell clones that expanded and contracted after mild COVID-19 were followed by sequencing TCRalpha and TCRbeta repertoires longitudinally. Two young, previously healthy adult volunteers made up the cohort, one male and one female.

From its cysteine to its phenylalanine, the CDR3 spans 14 amino acids. Here the CDR3 DNA is all that survives: 42 bases in frame from base 1. Beyond this particular receptor, the publication reports: SARS-CoV-2 specificity was not confirmed for the second-wave clones peaking on day 37. The study covered only a couple of mild cases, and larger cohorts including severe cases with pre-infection samples were considered necessary. Clones that contracted from day 15 to 85 showed balanced CD4/CD8 phenotypes, whereas a second wave of clones that expanded from day 15 to 37 leaned towards CD4+. Contracting CD4+ clones appeared mostly in the CM and EM memory subsets, whereas CD8+ clones were enriched in EMRA. The detection of some responding clones in pre-infection memory suggests that pre-existing cross-reactive memory T cells joined the SARS-CoV-2 response.

The instrument was an Illumina NovaSeq 6000. cDNA libraries for TCRalpha and TCRbeta were prepared by 5'RACE using constant-segment primers, with sample barcodes and unique molecular identifiers added. RNA was extracted from every sample with Trizol reagent. The libraries were amplified in two PCR steps, and the second step added a second sample barcode and Illumina TruSeq adapters. The libraries were sequenced on an Illumina NovaSeq using 2 x 150 bp paired-end reads. The published analysis was carried out like this. Reads were demultiplexed and collapsed into UMI-guided consensus sequences with migec v1.2.7. Using mixcr v2.1.11, UMI consensuses were aligned to TRA and TRB V and J templates and then assembled into clonotypes. Clonotypes were classified as expanded or contracted when called significant by both edgeR and NoisET, with noise models trained on biological replicates. For edgeR calls, the thresholds were a false discovery rate-adjusted p below 0.01 and a log2 fold-change of 1. PCA with hierarchical clustering of max-normalized trajectories of the 1000 most abundant clonotypes was used as exploratory dynamics analysis. Separately sequenced CD4+ and CD8+ repertoires were used to assign the CD4 or CD8 phenotype of responding clones. The public sequencing data were trimmed at Q25 with fastp and processed into clonotypes with MiXCR by TCRdb, which kept only in-frame beta chains. Rows are unified per CDR3 protein, each entry keeping the most common DNA and genes. These V and J calls are TCRdb output, not the study's own analysis. The sample table records 190,000 or so distinct CDR3 sequences; about 22% of these occur just once. The top ten constitute roughly 23% of the sample.

PBMCs were isolated by Ficoll-Paque density gradient centrifugation. The source material was PBMCs or a T cell subset sorted from them (not recorded which). The chain is encoded by TRBV21-1 joined to TRBJ2-1; TRBD1, the table's D call, lacks a check against the DNA. TRBV21-1 is a listed pseudogene. This clonotype originated in an adult woman who had mild COVID-19 (a few samples of this study predate the infection). The sample titles of this study are shuffled in the database, so cell type and time point are left out; the donor was told from shared clones. The CDR3 in this case is CASSKSTGSNEQFF. The sequenced DNA is TGTGCCAGCAGCAAAAGTACAGGGTCAAATGAGCAGTTCTTC.